Below, one T cell receptor beta chain is given with its context. As yet, its antigen is unknown. The source of the sample is a study of glioma-infiltrating T cells after dendritic cell vaccination. Study details: Monocyte-derived dendritic cells, cultured 7 to 8 days with IL-4 and GM-CSF, were pulsed with autologous tumor lysate. Points from the study as a whole: Patients with more pretreatment TILs had longer time to progression and survival.

This CDR3 has 13 amino acids. Trimming pared 4 bases from V and 7 bases from J, leaving 10 bases between. Per germline, CDR1 SGHTA and CDR2 FQGNSA. TCRB CDR3 was amplified from 2 ug genomic DNA or less. The PCR used 60 V beta and 13 J beta primers. Profiled with immunoSEQ multiplex PCR; TCRdb holds only in-frame clones, not every one. Among fewer than 85,000 clones listed, over 70% were seen once. This clonotype was sampled from a human donor with glioblastoma. Sequences were derived from blood, sampled before dendritic cell vaccination. The chain employs TRBV7-2 and TRBJ1-4; no reliable D call. CDR3 nucleotides: TGTGCCAGCAGCTCTCGGACTCTTGAAAAACTGTTTTTT. This codes for CASSSRTLEKLFF.